This T cell receptor (beta chain) was captured in a study of blood T cells in healthy people across ages. The study, taken as a whole, reports: There was a strong correlation between TCR beta diversity and naive T cell percentage. Older age coincided with a roughly linear decline in TCR beta diversity per million T cells. Using unsorted PBMCs precluded a conclusive naive versus antigen-experienced comparison.

Notes on this clonotype: What it binds is not known.

Primed by a sample-barcoded 5' primer and a J-beta primer mix, a second PCR proceeded for 7 to 11 cycles. Template switching added a 12-random-nucleotide identifier to every cDNA molecule. From the 5' RACE reads, TCRdb called clonotypes with MiXCR, one entry per CDR3 protein. The sample lists about 1.5 million distinct CDR3 sequences; less than 45% were seen once. Germline CDR1 is LGHNT and CDR2 is FRNRAP. The V gene lost 3 bases and the J gene lost 12 bases, with 15 bases spanning the gap. The CDR3 has 12 residues. This TCR was recovered from a young woman in good health. The source material was blood. The chain joins TRBV12-5 to TRBJ2-7; D possibly uses TRBD1 or TRBD2 (6 bases each). For the CDR3, the DNA is TGTGCTAGTGGTTTTCCGTTCGGGGGCCCGTACTTC. Residues: CASGFPFGGPYF. The full variable domain, in which reference TRBV12-5 and TRBJ2-7 provide the parts outside the CDR3, is DARVTQTPRHKVTEMGQEVTMRCQPILGHNTVFWYRQTMMQGLELLAYFRNRAPLDDSGMPKDRFSAEMPDATLATLKIQPSEPRDSAVYFCASGFPFGGPYFGPGTRLTVT.